The present T cell receptor beta chain was sequenced within a study of blood T cell repertoires in COVID-19. Across the study: Sites across the United States, Italy and Spain contributed samples from acute and convalescent COVID-19. From T cells, B-cell-depleted T cells, or PBMCs came the material, which was cDNA or gDNA.

The CDR3 spans 14 residues. Germline CDR1 is ENHRY and CDR2 is SYGVKD. The V gene lost 11 bases and the J gene lost 7 bases, with 18 bases spanning the gap. Per the original methods: Amplifying reference gene primers gave estimates of nucleated cell counts. Using immunoSEQ multiplex PCR, the repertoire was profiled, and TCRdb retains in-frame clones only, with some absent. V and J calls plus clone size are reproduced from that table; the DNA served to infer D and trimming. The data contain under 350,000 clones, around 89% of them singletons. Sequencing input: peripheral blood. The rearrangement uses TRBV10-3 and TRBJ1-6; the D gene is possibly TRBD1 (6 bases). This receptor was obtained from a man between 35 and 55 years old with acute or convalescent COVID-19. In DNA form, the CDR3 reads TGTGCCTCTAGAACCGGGACAAGCAATTCACCCCTCCACTTT. It translates to CASRTGTSNSPLHF.